A single sample gave rise to the 11 T cell receptor beta chains below, sequenced in a study of shared clonotypes between healthy human individuals. Positively selected for CCR7, the CD45RO-negative cells used as naive CD8 cells excluded terminally differentiated effector memory CD45RA+ cells. Measured with immunoSEQ multiplex PCR; TCRdb has only the in-frame clones, and not every one. The table lists 2 million to 2.5 million clones, about 93% of them singletons. Sequenced material: naive CD8+ T cells from PBMCs. The source is a man aged 18 to 30 in good health. Some clones in this sample may be carry-over from other donors' samples.

The genes are TRBV4-3 and TRBJ2-2; D ambiguous. The germline V and J ends were trimmed by 0 bases and 4 bases, with 6 bases remaining between them. From germline, CDR1 is LGHNA and CDR2 YSLEER. The CDR3 has 14 residues. CDR3 bases: TGCGCCAGCAGCCAAGATCTCTTCACCGGGGAGCTGTTTTTT. It translates to CASSQDLFTGELFF.

The chain uses TRBV28 and TRBJ2-5; D is perhaps TRBD1 or TRBD2 (5 bases each). This CDR3 has 14 residues. Trimming removed 6 bases at V and 5 bases at J, with 16 bases between. CDR1 and CDR2 (germline): MDHEN, SYDVKM. CDR3 nucleotides: TGTGCCAGCAGGCCGGGGCCCCGCCACGAGACCCAGTACTTC. As protein: CASRPGPRHETQYF.

V is TRBV25-1 and J is TRBJ2-7; 7 bases map to TRBD1. Germline V CDR1 and CDR2: MGHDK, SYGVNS. V trimming: 1 base; J trimming: 0 bases; junction bases outside the gene matches: 12. The CDR3 has 18 residues. CDR3 protein: CASSEFLWWDRTSYEQYF. For the CDR3, the DNA is TGTGCCAGCAGTGAATTTCTCTGGTGGGACAGAACCTCCTACGAGCAGTACTTC.

The count of this clone is one. This chain connects TRBV5-8 to TRBJ2-2; D gene uncertain. CDR3 length equals 14 residues. V gave up 0 bases and J gave up 5 bases, with 8 bases separating them. Germline lookup yields CDR1 SGHTS and CDR2 YDEGEE. CDR3 loop: CASSLVGGTGELFF. The CDR3 DNA reads TGTGCCAGCAGCTTGGTTGGCGGAACCGGGGAGCTGTTTTTT.

The rearrangement links TRBV19 to TRBJ2-5; D is tentatively TRBD1 or TRBD2 (6 bases each). Germline CDR1 LNHDA, CDR2 SQIVND (reference sequence). The ends were cut back, 3 bases at V and 5 bases at J, with 13 bases in the middle. The CDR3 length is 14 residues. The CDR3 protein is CASSMLGGMETQYF. The DNA of the CDR3 is TGTGCCAGTAGTATGCTAGGGGGGATGGAGACCCAGTACTTC.

The rearrangement links TRBV19 to TRBJ2-1; D not certain. Trimming stripped 5 bases from V and 4 bases from J, with 24 bases between. CDR1 is LNHDA, CDR2 SQIVND, per germline (reference sequence). The CDR3 totals 18 residues. CDR3 bases: TGTGCCAGTAGTGCCCTCCTACGGGTAGCTCTTGTATACAATGAGCAGTTCTTC. Its translation: CASSALLRVALVYNEQFF. Complete variable domain (other parts from reference TRBV19 and TRBJ2-1): DGGITQSPKYLFRKEGQNVTLSCEQNLNHDAMYWYRQDPGQGLRLIYYSQIVNDFQKGDIAEGYSVSREKKESFPLTVTSAQKNPTAFYLCASSALLRVALVYNEQFFGPGTRLTVL.

The chain has TRBV5-1 and TRBJ2-7; D might be TRBD2 (5 bases). The CDR3 has 14 residues. The germline V gene encodes CDR1 SGHRS and CDR2 YFSETQ. The V gene lost 5 bases and the J gene lost 6 bases, with 18 bases spanning the gap. The CDR3 DNA follows: TGCGCCAGCAGGGACTGGACCGGAAGCTCCGAGCAGTACTTC. Translating it yields CASRDWTGSSEQYF.

The V gene is TRBV5-4, the J gene TRBJ2-7; the match to TRBD2 covers 11 bases. V lost 2 bases, J lost 0 bases, and 4 bases stayed unmatched. The CDR3 is 16 amino acids. Germline V gene sequence: CDR1 SGHNT, CDR2 YYREEE (reference sequence). The CDR3 sequence is CASSFRLAGLSYEQYF. The CDR3 nucleotides read TGTGCCAGCAGCTTCCGACTAGCGGGACTCTCCTACGAGCAGTACTTC.

CDR3 protein: CASSAAGVRGAFF. The CDR3 nucleotides are TGTGCCAGCAGTGCTGCTGGGGTTCGTGGAGCTTTCTTT. This chain uses TRBV2 with TRBJ1-1, with no clear D. V dropped 4 bases and J dropped 10 bases, with 16 bases sitting between them. Germline CDR1 and CDR2: SNHLY and FYNNEI. The CDR3 consists of 13 residues. Complete variable domain (other parts from reference TRBV2 and TRBJ1-1): EPEVTQTPSHQVTQMGQEVILRCVPISNHLYFYWYRQILGQKVEFLVSFYNNEISEKSEIFDDQFSVERPDGSNFTLKIRSTKLEDSAMYFCASSAAGVRGAFFGQGTRLTVV.

This chain uses TRBV7-9 with TRBJ2-6, with D perhaps TRBD2 (6 bases). Germline V gene sequence: CDR1 SEHNR, CDR2 FQNEAQ (reference sequence). The V and J ends lost 10 bases and 0 bases respectively, with 16 bases between them. This CDR3 comprises 16 residues. DNA for the CDR3: TGTGCCATCAGGGCGGGACGGATCTCTGGGGCCAACGTCCTGACTTTC. Protein sequence: CAIRAGRISGANVLTF.

The chain combines TRBV4-3 with TRBJ1-3; D is possibly TRBD1 (5 bases). There are 16 residues in the CDR3. V lost 0 bases and J lost 0, with 9 bases in between. Germline loops: CDR1 LGHNA, CDR2 YSLEER. The CDR3 DNA reads as TGCGCCAGCAGCCAAGACGGACACTTCTCTGGAAACACCATATATTTT. Residues: CASSQDGHFSGNTIYF.